The entry below describes one T cell receptor (beta chain). The antigen remains unidentified. Per germline, CDR1 LGHDT and CDR2 YNNKEL (reference sequence). This CDR3 has 16 residues. The V gene lost 4 bases and the J gene lost 5 bases, with 20 bases spanning the gap. The data originate from a study of T cell responses to AZD1222 COVID-19 vaccine. Study-level information: Samples with a second dose at about 4 or about 12 weeks were pooled together.

Clones were sequenced by immunoSEQ multiplex PCR, and TCRdb holds only the in-frame ones, with some missing. The sample has approximately 56,000 clones, 80% to 90% seen once. Study results and caveats: Repertoires were obtained solely post-peak T cell response.

This chain uses TRBV3-1 (or the pseudogene TRBV3-2) with TRBJ2-5; D is perhaps TRBD2 (7 bases). The origin of this receptor is an adult in good health. Sequenced here: peripheral blood, sampled on day 0 of AZD1222 vaccination. The CDR3: CASSRPVGGGSETQYF. The DNA for the CDR3 is TGTGCCAGCAGCCGCCCCGTGGGGGGGGGCTCGGAGACCCAGTACTTC.